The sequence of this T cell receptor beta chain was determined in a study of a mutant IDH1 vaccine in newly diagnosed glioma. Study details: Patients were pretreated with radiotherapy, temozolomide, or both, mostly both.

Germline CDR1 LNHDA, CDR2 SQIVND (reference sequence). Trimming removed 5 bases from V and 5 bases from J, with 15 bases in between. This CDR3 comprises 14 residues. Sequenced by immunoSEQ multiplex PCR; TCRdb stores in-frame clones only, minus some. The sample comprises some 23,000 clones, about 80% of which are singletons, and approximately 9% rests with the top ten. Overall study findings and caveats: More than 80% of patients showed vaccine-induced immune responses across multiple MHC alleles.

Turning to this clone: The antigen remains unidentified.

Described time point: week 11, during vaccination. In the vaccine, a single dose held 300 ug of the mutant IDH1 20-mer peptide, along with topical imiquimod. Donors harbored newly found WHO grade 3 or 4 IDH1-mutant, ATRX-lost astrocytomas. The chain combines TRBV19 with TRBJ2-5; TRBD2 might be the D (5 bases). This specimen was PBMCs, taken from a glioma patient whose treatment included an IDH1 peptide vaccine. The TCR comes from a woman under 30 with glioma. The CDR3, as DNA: TGTGCCAGTAGTCCGAACAAACTAGGGGAGACCCAGTACTTC. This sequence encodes CASSPNKLGETQYF.